What follows are 9 T cell receptor beta chains derived from one specimen sequenced in a study of CD8 T cells in ankylosing spondylitis. Whole-study results and caveats: Eight highly homologous variants formed a TCR beta motif that appeared characteristic of ankylosing spondylitis blood.

These receptors' antigens are unknown. MiXCR was run by TCRdb on the 5' RACE reads, yielding one entry per CDR3 protein. The sample has fewer than 750,000 distinct CDR3 sequences, around a fifth seen once. Sequences were obtained from blood, either unsorted or a sorted T cell fraction (not recorded which). These receptors all stem from a male donor with ankylosing spondylitis.

This chain links TRBV7-9 with TRBJ1-4; no reliable D call. The CDR3 is 15 amino acids. Trimming took 1 base from V and 7 from J, leaving 13 bases between them. Germline lookup yields CDR1 SEHNR and CDR2 FQNEAQ (reference sequence). In DNA, the CDR3 is TGTGCCAGCAGCTTAGGCGGAACCCAGCCTGAAAAACTGTTTTTT. This sequence encodes CASSLGGTQPEKLFF.

J is TRBJ1-3 and V is TRBV12-3 or TRBV12-4; D not certain. This CDR3 has 13 residues. V dropped 8 bases and J dropped 8 bases, with 16 bases sitting between them. Here the CDR3 reads CASQQALEDTIYF. The CDR3, as DNA: TGTGCCAGCCAGCAGGCCCTAGAGGACACCATATATTTT.

The chain links TRBV19 to TRBJ2-4, with TRBD2 matching over 9 bases. The CDR3 is 16 residues long. The ends lost 3 bases at V and 3 bases at J; junction bases unmatched: 6. Germline CDR1 LNHDA, CDR2 SQIVND (reference sequence). The CDR3 DNA follows: TGTGCCAGTAGTATCGGACTAGCGACCCACAAAAACATTCAGTACTTC. It yields the protein CASSIGLATHKNIQYF.

The chain joins TRBV4-3 to TRBJ1-2, with TRBD1 identical over 10 bases. CDR1 is LGHNA and CDR2 is YSLEER in the germline V gene. The CDR3 totals 19 residues. The junction had 16 bases not matched to a gene; V was cut back by 0 bases and J by 6 bases. CDR3 in DNA: TGCGCCAGCAGCCAAGATCTGTCGGGACAGGGGAGCAGGGGCGATGGCTACACCTTC. Translation gives CASSQDLSGQGSRGDGYTF.

This clonotype was counted only a few times. The chain has TRBV21-1 and TRBJ1-2. TRBV21-1 is given as a pseudogene. This CDR3 has 14 residues. The DNA for the CDR3 is TGTGCCACCCCGGTTGGAGGGTATAAGCTTCGCTACACCTTC. Translation: CATPVGGYKLRYTF.

V usage is TRBV5-6 and J usage is TRBJ1-2; 7 positions agree with TRBD1. Germline-derived CDR1 and CDR2 are SGHDT and YYEEEE. This CDR3 is 15 amino acids long. The V gene end was trimmed by 5 bases and the J gene end by 5 bases; junction bases not matched to a gene: 12. The CDR3 nucleotides are TGTGCCAGCAGGACAACAGGGGAGGATGGGTATGGCTACACCTTC. It yields the protein CASRTTGEDGYGYTF.

The J gene is TRBJ2-1, the V gene TRBV14; 8 bases are shared with TRBD2. The CDR3 is 17 amino acids. Losses at the gene ends were 0 bases for V and 6 bases for J; bases not matched to a gene: 10. CDR1 is SGHDN and CDR2 is FVKESK in the germline V gene. CDR3: CASSQDNGLAGTNEQFF. DNA of the CDR3: TGTGCCAGCAGCCAAGATAATGGACTAGCTGGGACCAATGAGCAGTTCTTC.

J is TRBJ2-1 and V is TRBV12-3 or TRBV12-4, with D possibly matching TRBD2 (5 bases). This CDR3 is 16 amino acids long. V shed 6 bases and J shed 0 bases, with 15 bases lying between them. CDR3 nucleotide sequence: TGTGCCAGCAGCACGATCGGACTGGGCTCCTACAATGAGCAGTTCTTC. Its translation is CASSTIGLGSYNEQFF.

The chain uses TRBV11-2 and TRBJ2-7; 11 nucleotides agree with TRBD2. Per germline, CDR1 SGHAT and CDR2 FQNNGV. The CDR3 loop spans 18 amino acids. V shed 5 bases and J 7 bases; nucleotides not matched to a gene: 19. The CDR3 DNA sequence: TGTGCCAGCAGCCCCCAACCATCCCGACTAGCGGGAAGGGGGGAGCAGTACTTC. Translation: CASSPQPSRLAGRGEQYF. Together with reference TRBV11-2 and TRBJ2-7, the CDR3 gives the full variable domain: EAGVAQSPRYKIIEKRQSVAFWCNPISGHATLYWYQQILGQGPKLLIQFQNNGVVDDSQLPKDRFSAERLKGVDSTLKIQPAKLEDSAVYLCASSPQPSRLAGRGEQYFGPGTRLTVT.